This is a list of T cell receptor beta chains from one sample in a study of long-term antiretroviral therapy in people with HIV. Only in-frame clones appear in the TCRdb table, and some are missing; sequencing was by immunoSEQ multiplex PCR. The sample lists roughly 16,000 clones; around 96% were seen once. The specimen was unsorted PBMCs, collected around 10 years after starting antiretroviral therapy. These receptors were collected from a young man with HIV. Both conserved end residues are part of each CDR3. Each record gives: V gene, J gene, D gene, CDR3 length, CDR3 DNA, CDR3 protein. D genes are given only for firm matches.

TRBV28	TRBJ2-3	TRBD2	15	TGTGCCAGCAGTATGCGGGGGGCCGGGACAGATACGCAGTATTTT	CASSMRGAGTDTQYF
TRBV6-5	TRBJ1-5	-	14	TGTGCCAGCAGGGGGTTGGGGAAGGACGTTACCCAGCATTTT	CASRGLGKDVTQHF
TRBV2	TRBJ2-5	TRBD1	14	TGTGCCAGAGGGACAGACCGAAGGATGAAGACCCAGTACTTC	CARGTDRRMKTQYF
TRBV28	TRBJ1-1	-	18	TGTGCCAGCAGCTCCCCCGGGGGGCCCGAATCCAGAAAGCGCGAAGCTTTCTTT	CASSSPGGPESRKREAFF
TRBV5-4	TRBJ2-6	-	16	TGTGCCAGCAGCTTGGACAGCTTCTCTGGGGCCAACGTCCTGACTTTC	CASSLDSFSGANVLTF
TRBV7-2	TRBJ1-5	TRBD1	16	TGTGCCAGCAGCTTAAGGGACAGCACACCAAGTCAGCCCCAGCATTTT	CASSLRDSTPSQPQHF
TRBV28	TRBJ2-7	-	10	TGTGCCAGCATGTCCTACGAGCAGTACTTC	CASMSYEQYF
TRBV6-1	TRBJ2-1	-	15	TGTGCCAGCAGAGGTAACAGGGCATCCTACAATGAGCAGTTCTTC	CASRGNRASYNEQFF
TRBV27	TRBJ1-1	-	16	TGTGCCAGCAGTGCCCTGAGGGGAGGGCTGAACACTGAAGCTTTCTTT	CASSALRGGLNTEAFF
TRBV5-1	TRBJ2-3	-	15	TGCGCCAGCAGCCTAGGCCTCGGGTCGGAAGATACGCAGTATTTT	CASSLGLGSEDTQYF
TRBV5-1	TRBJ2-3	-	14	TGCGCCAGCAGCGCTGGACAGTTGACAGATACGCAGTATTTT	CASSAGQLTDTQYF
TRBV9	TRBJ2-3	TRBD1	14	TGTGCCAGCAGCCCCCGGGACAGGGGAGATACGCAGTATTTT	CASSPRDRGDTQYF
TRBV6-5	TRBJ2-7	-	15	TGTGCCAGCAGTTACTCACCTAAAATACCCAACGAGCAGTACTTC	CASSYSPKIPNEQYF
TRBV7-8	TRBJ2-1	-	13	TGTGCCAGCAGCATTATCTCGTTCGGTGAGCAGTTCTTC	CASSIISFGEQFF
TRBV19	TRBJ2-7	TRBD2	15	TGTGCCAGTAGTGGAGGACTAGCGGCCTTATACGAGCAGTACTTC	CASSGGLAALYEQYF
TRBV5-1	TRBJ2-2	-	16	TGCGCCAGCACCTCGAATGTCATCGGGTTGACCGGGGAGCTGTTTTTT	CASTSNVIGLTGELFF
TRBV6-1	TRBJ2-7	-	12	TGTGCCAGCAGGGACCCAATTTACGAGCAGTACTTC	CASRDPIYEQYF
TRBV4-1	TRBJ2-1	TRBD2	16	TGCGCCAGCAGCCATGGAACTAGCGGGGGGAGGGGTGAGCAGTTCTTC	CASSHGTSGGRGEQFF